This is a list of T cell receptor beta chains from one sample in a study of control samples from healthy donors and cancer patients. The assay was immunoSEQ multiplex PCR, and TCRdb's table has in-frame clones only and misses some. The table lists 130,000 or so clones, under 90% of them singletons. Material: PBMCs. These receptors all come from a middle-aged man with head and neck cancer. The CDR3 runs from the conserved cysteine through the conserved F or W. The D gene is left open where the match is weak. Some rows have no size entry. The others give once, few or many, or a class for an expanded clone.

CDR3nt: TGTGCCAGCAGCTTTCGGCGGGCATCCTACAATGAGCAGTTCTTC
CDR3aa: CASSFRRASYNEQFF
d_gene: NA
abundance: few
v_gene: TRBV7-3
j_gene: TRBJ2-1

CDR3nt: TGTGCCAGCAGTTTGGGGCTTACAGGGAAAGAGACCCAGTACTTC
CDR3aa: CASSLGLTGKETQYF
d_gene: NA
abundance: NA
v_gene: TRBV28
j_gene: TRBJ2-5

CDR3nt: TGTGCCAGCAGCGTAGGGGCAGGGGCCGCCTATGGCTACACCTTC
CDR3aa: CASSVGAGAAYGYTF
d_gene: NA
abundance: NA
v_gene: TRBV9
j_gene: TRBJ1-2

CDR3nt: TGTGCCAGCAGCTTATGGGGTAGATTCCCAGATACGCAGTATTTT
CDR3aa: CASSLWGRFPDTQYF
d_gene: NA
abundance: NA
v_gene: TRBV13
j_gene: TRBJ2-3

CDR3nt: TGTGCCAGCAGCCAGGGGGGAGATACGCAGTATTTT
CDR3aa: CASSQGGDTQYF
d_gene: NA
abundance: NA
v_gene: TRBV6-2/TRBV6-3
j_gene: TRBJ2-3

CDR3nt: TGCGCCAGCAGCCCCCGGGGAGGGCTAGCGACGCCTCCGGATACGCAGTATTTT
CDR3aa: CASSPRGGLATPPDTQYF
d_gene: TRBD2
abundance: NA
v_gene: TRBV5-1
j_gene: TRBJ2-3

CDR3nt: TGTGCTAGCACCCCCATGGGACGAAGAGACACTGAAGCTTTCTTT
CDR3aa: CASTPMGRRDTEAFF
d_gene: NA
abundance: NA
v_gene: TRBV7-7
j_gene: TRBJ1-1

CDR3nt: TGTGCCAGCAGCGCTGGACACCCGTATAATTCACCCCTCCACTTT
CDR3aa: CASSAGHPYNSPLHF
d_gene: NA
abundance: once
v_gene: TRBV9
j_gene: TRBJ1-6

CDR3nt: TGTGCCAGCAGCTCCCTTACAGAAGCTTTCTTT
CDR3aa: CASSSLTEAFF
d_gene: NA
abundance: NA
v_gene: TRBV28
j_gene: TRBJ1-1

CDR3nt: TGTGCCATCAGTGAGACAGATGAAAATCAGCCCCAGCATTTT
CDR3aa: CAISETDENQPQHF
d_gene: NA
abundance: NA
v_gene: TRBV10-3
j_gene: TRBJ1-5

CDR3nt: TGTGCCAGCAGTGAAATTGCAGGGGTTCAGCCCCAGCATTTT
CDR3aa: CASSEIAGVQPQHF
d_gene: NA
abundance: NA
v_gene: TRBV2
j_gene: TRBJ1-5

CDR3nt: TGTGCCAGCAAGGGGGGGACAGTCGACAATGAGCAGTTCTTC
CDR3aa: CASKGGTVDNEQFF
d_gene: NA
abundance: NA
v_gene: TRBV28
j_gene: TRBJ2-1

CDR3nt: TGTGCCAGCAGCCAGTCCCAAGGGGGGAACACTGAAGCTTTCTTT
CDR3aa: CASSQSQGGNTEAFF
d_gene: NA
abundance: NA
v_gene: TRBV3-1/TRBV3-2
j_gene: TRBJ1-1

CDR3nt: TGTGCCAGCAGCCCCTTGGGACATTACTACGAGCAGTACTTC
CDR3aa: CASSPLGHYYEQYF
d_gene: NA
abundance: once
v_gene: TRBV28
j_gene: TRBJ2-7

CDR3nt: TGTGCCAGCAGTTACCAGGAAGGGGGCACTGAAGCTTTCTTT
CDR3aa: CASSYQEGGTEAFF
d_gene: NA
abundance: NA
v_gene: TRBV6-5
j_gene: TRBJ1-1

CDR3nt: TGTGCCAGCAGCTCCCCCGCCGGGGAGCTGTTTTTT
CDR3aa: CASSSPAGELFF
d_gene: NA
abundance: NA
v_gene: TRBV11-2
j_gene: TRBJ2-2

CDR3nt: TGTGCCAGCAGCTTAAATCCAGGGGGCGACGAGCAGTACTTC
CDR3aa: CASSLNPGGDEQYF
d_gene: TRBD1
abundance: NA
v_gene: TRBV7-8
j_gene: TRBJ2-7

CDR3nt: TGTGCCAGCAGTTGGATGACAGGGACCTCTGGGGCCAACGTCCTGACTTTC
CDR3aa: CASSWMTGTSGANVLTF
d_gene: TRBD1
abundance: NA
v_gene: TRBV6-2/TRBV6-3
j_gene: TRBJ2-6

CDR3nt: TGCGCCAGCAGCCAAGGAACAGTACGCCCTAACTACGAGCAGTACTTC
CDR3aa: CASSQGTVRPNYEQYF
d_gene: NA
abundance: NA
v_gene: TRBV4-1
j_gene: TRBJ2-7

CDR3nt: TGTGCCAGCACTGTGAATAGCGATTCCTACGAGCAGTACTTC
CDR3aa: CASTVNSDSYEQYF
d_gene: NA
abundance: NA
v_gene: TRBV6-6
j_gene: TRBJ2-7

CDR3nt: TGTGCCAGCAGTTTGATCCGGAGCTCCTACGAGCAGTACTTC
CDR3aa: CASSLIRSSYEQYF
d_gene: NA
abundance: NA
v_gene: TRBV28
j_gene: TRBJ2-7

CDR3nt: TGTGCCAGCAAGCCGGGGGCCTATAGCAATCAGCCCCAGCATTTT
CDR3aa: CASKPGAYSNQPQHF
d_gene: NA
abundance: NA
v_gene: TRBV27
j_gene: TRBJ1-5

CDR3nt: TGTGCCAGCAGTTTTCGTGGGGGCGCGAATTCACCCCTCCACTTT
CDR3aa: CASSFRGGANSPLHF
d_gene: NA
abundance: NA
v_gene: TRBV27
j_gene: TRBJ1-6

CDR3nt: TGCGCCAGCAGCCCGGTCCCGGGACAGGGGCGGAACACTGAAGCTTTCTTT
CDR3aa: CASSPVPGQGRNTEAFF
d_gene: TRBD1
abundance: NA
v_gene: TRBV5-1
j_gene: TRBJ1-1

CDR3nt: TGTGCCAGCACCGAAGTTATACAGGGGGGGTACGAGCAGTACTTC
CDR3aa: CASTEVIQGGYEQYF
d_gene: NA
abundance: NA
v_gene: TRBV2
j_gene: TRBJ2-7

CDR3nt: TGTGCCAGCAGTATCGGGCAGTCTCATGGCTACACCTTC
CDR3aa: CASSIGQSHGYTF
d_gene: NA
abundance: NA
v_gene: TRBV12-3/TRBV12-4
j_gene: TRBJ1-2

CDR3nt: TGTGCCAGCAGCTTATCCGGCGGGGGGGCATTGGGAGAGACCCAGTACTTC
CDR3aa: CASSLSGGGALGETQYF
d_gene: TRBD2
abundance: once
v_gene: TRBV7-2
j_gene: TRBJ2-5

CDR3nt: TGTGCCAGCAGCGTAGGTTCACAGGGAGGGTACACCGGGGAGCTGTTTTTT
CDR3aa: CASSVGSQGGYTGELFF
d_gene: NA
abundance: once
v_gene: TRBV9
j_gene: TRBJ2-2

CDR3nt: TGTGCCAGCAGCCAAGGACAGGGGGCCAGGACCCAGTACTTC
CDR3aa: CASSQGQGARTQYF
d_gene: TRBD1
abundance: NA
v_gene: TRBV3-1/TRBV3-2
j_gene: TRBJ2-5

CDR3nt: TGTGCCAGCACCGCCTTAGAGTGGACAGATACGCAGTATTTT
CDR3aa: CASTALEWTDTQYF
d_gene: NA
abundance: NA
v_gene: TRBV7-8
j_gene: TRBJ2-3

CDR3nt: TGTGCCAGCAGCCTAGGACTAGCGGGAGTGATAGAGAACACCGGGGAGCTGTTTTTT
CDR3aa: CASSLGLAGVIENTGELFF
d_gene: TRBD2
abundance: NA
v_gene: TRBV11-3
j_gene: TRBJ2-2

CDR3nt: TGCGCCAGCAGTGAACCACAGGAAGATACGCAGTATTTT
CDR3aa: CASSEPQEDTQYF
d_gene: NA
abundance: NA
v_gene: TRBV10-1
j_gene: TRBJ2-3

CDR3nt: TGTGCCAGTAGTGAATGGGATGGTCAGCCCCAGCATTTT
CDR3aa: CASSEWDGQPQHF
d_gene: NA
abundance: many
v_gene: TRBV19
j_gene: TRBJ1-5

CDR3nt: TGTGCCTGGAGTAGGGCCTACGAGCAGTACTTC
CDR3aa: CAWSRAYEQYF
d_gene: NA
abundance: once
v_gene: TRBV30
j_gene: TRBJ2-7